Following are 28 T cell receptor beta chains from one sample sequenced in a study of beta chain features in type 1 diabetes. These TCRs are of unknown antigen specificity. The authors reverse transcribed all of the isolated RNA, so sequencing captured expressed TCRB transcripts. Sequenced by immunoSEQ multiplex PCR; TCRdb stores in-frame clones only, minus some. The sample gives hundreds of thousands of clones, about 14% of which show up once; approximately 0.043% is in the top ten. General study points: TCRB CDR3s from Type 1 diabetes patients were moderately but significantly shorter in all four CD4+ subsets.

The sample taken for sequencing was naive CD4+ T cells from blood. These receptors were taken from a young man with type 1 diabetes.

This clone was seen more than once but under ten times. This rearrangement joins TRBV9 to TRBJ1-1; TRBD1 aligns across 10 bases. CDR1 and CDR2 (germline): SGDLS, YYNGEE. V dropped 3 bases and J dropped 4; count of bases not matched to a gene: 3. This CDR3 comprises 14 residues. The CDR3 loop is CASSETGGGTEAFF. DNA of the CDR3: TGTGCCAGCAGCGAGACAGGGGGCGGCACTGAAGCTTTCTTT.

The chain joins TRBV11-2 to TRBJ2-3; D ambiguous. The CDR3 consists of 12 residues. Trimming cost V 4 bases and J 2 bases, with 4 bases left between them. From germline, CDR1 is SGHAT and CDR2 FQNNGV. CDR3 nucleotides: TGTGCCAGCAGCTCAATCACAGATACGCAGTATTTT. As protein: CASSSITDTQYF.

The chain recombines TRBV10-3 with TRBJ1-3; D may be TRBD1 (6 bases). The CDR3 runs 15 residues. V was clipped by 3 bases and J by 2 bases, with 11 bases between them. From germline, CDR1 is ENHRY and CDR2 SYGVKD. Here the CDR3 reads CAISERGAPGNTIYF. DNA for the CDR3: TGTGCCATCAGTGAAAGGGGGGCTCCTGGAAACACCATATATTTT.

This clone was counted between two and nine times. This sequence joins TRBV4-3 and TRBJ2-2; unclear D gene. From germline, CDR1 is LGHNA and CDR2 YSLEER. There are 13 residues in the CDR3. Trimming cost V 0 bases and J 4 bases, with 3 bases left between them. CDR3: CASSQDPTGELFF. CDR3 sequence (DNA): TGCGCCAGCAGCCAAGATCCCACCGGGGAGCTGTTTTTT.

This clone has just a few counts. The gene calls are TRBV30 and TRBJ2-3, with D unresolved. Germline values: CDR1 GTSNPN, CDR2 SVGIG (reference sequence). This CDR3 is 13 amino acids long. V was pared by 4 bases and J by 1 base, with 9 bases between. Here the CDR3 DNA reads TGTGCCTGGACGTACAGCCGCACAGATACGCAGTATTTT. Translating it yields CAWTYSRTDTQYF.

This clone has only a few counts. This chain joins TRBV9 and TRBJ2-7; D not resolved. Germline V lookup: CDR1 SGDLS, CDR2 YYNGEE. Trimming took off 2 bases at V and 6 bases at J, with 12 bases between the two ends. The CDR3 length is 13 residues. The CDR3 DNA reads as TGTGCCAGCAGCGTTTCCCAGGAGCGCGAGCAGTACTTC. Protein sequence: CASSVSQEREQYF.

There are a few counts of this clone. This rearrangement joins TRBV7-8 to TRBJ2-5; the match to TRBD1 covers 8 bases. V was clipped by 5 bases and J by 5 bases; unmatched bases: 4. The CDR3 sequence is 13 residues long. Germline values: CDR1 SGHVS, CDR2 FQNEAQ. The CDR3 DNA reads as TGTGCCAGCAGCCCAGGGGGCTTCGAGACCCAGTACTTC. Translation: CASSPGGFETQYF.

V gene TRBV10-3 combines with J gene TRBJ1-2, with 8 nucleotides matching TRBD1. The CDR3 runs 13 residues. CDR1 is ENHRY and CDR2 is SYGVKD in the germline V gene. The V and J ends lost 4 bases and 7 bases, in that order; junction bases with no gene match: 5. CDR3 protein: CAISATGEGGYTF. In nucleotides, the CDR3 is TGTGCCATCAGTGCGACAGGGGAGGGTGGCTACACCTTC.

The chain combines TRBV9 with TRBJ2-3; D is uncertain. The CDR3 runs 14 residues. The V gene's germline CDR1 is SGDLS and CDR2 YYNGEE. V lost 4 bases to trimming and J lost 2 bases, with 11 bases between them. The CDR3 coding sequence is TGTGCCAGCAGCCCGGCGGCGACCACAGATACGCAGTATTTT. Translating it yields CASSPAATTDTQYF.

The CDR3 protein is CAWSVPVRPSGEQYF. Written as DNA, the CDR3 is TGTGCCTGGAGTGTACCCGTCAGGCCGTCTGGCGAGCAGTACTTC. This chain uses TRBV30 with TRBJ2-7; no clear D. The CDR3 loop spans 15 amino acids. V was cut by 0 bases and J by 6 bases, with 18 bases left in between. Germline lookup yields CDR1 GTSNPN and CDR2 SVGIG (reference sequence).

This clone was observed a few times. The genes are TRBV30 and TRBJ2-1; TRBD2 aligns across 9 bases. Germline CDR1 is GTSNPN and CDR2 is SVGIG (reference sequence). The length of the CDR3 is 13 residues. V lost 7 bases to trimming and J lost 4 bases; unmatched junction nucleotides: 5. CDR3 protein: CAFATSGYNEQFF. Written as DNA, the CDR3 is TGTGCCTTTGCGACTAGCGGATACAATGAGCAGTTCTTC. Based on the CDR3 plus reference TRBV30 and TRBJ2-1, the full variable domain is SQTIHQWPATLVQPVGSPLSLECTVEGTSNPNLYWYRQAAGRGLQLLFYSVGIGQISSEVPQNLSASRPQDRQFILSSKKLLLSDSGFYLCAFATSGYNEQFFGPGTRLTVL.

This clone was detected a few times. This chain links TRBV10-3 with TRBJ2-5; 7 nucleotides match TRBD2. CDR3 length equals 15 residues. Germline V gives CDR1 ENHRY, CDR2 SYGVKD. J was trimmed by 5 bases and V by 3 bases; bases with no gene match: 9. The CDR3 region has the DNA TGTGCCATCAGTGACCTAGCGGACCCGGGGGAGACCCAGTACTTC. This codes for CAISDLADPGETQYF.

This clone occurred a few times. This chain links TRBV10-3 with TRBJ2-1; D unclear. Per germline, CDR1 ENHRY and CDR2 SYGVKD. The germline V and J ends were trimmed by 8 bases and 8 bases, with 13 bases remaining between them. The CDR3 runs to 12 residues. CDR3 sequence reads: CAIGPRTDEQFF. For the CDR3, the DNA is TGTGCCATCGGACCGCGGACCGATGAGCAGTTCTTC.

This clone was counted only a few times. The rearrangement uses TRBV10-1 and TRBJ2-2, with 7 bases aligning to TRBD1. From germline, CDR1 is WNHNN and CDR2 SYGVQD (reference sequence). The CDR3 length is 16 residues. Unmatched junction bases numbered 3, after V lost 1 base and J lost 1 base. The CDR3 DNA is TGCGCCAGCAGTGAGTTGGGACAGATGAACACCGGGGAGCTGTTTTTT. The encoded protein is CASSELGQMNTGELFF.

This clone appeared a few times. V usage is TRBV4-3 and J usage is TRBJ2-3, with 7 bases that match TRBD1. This CDR3 has 16 residues. Trimming removed 1 base from V and 1 base from J; junction bases left unmatched: 5. CDR1 and CDR2 (germline): LGHNA, YSLEER. The CDR3 nucleotides read TGCGCCAGCAGCCAAGGGGGACAGCTCCGCACAGATACGCAGTATTTT. Its protein product is CASSQGGQLRTDTQYF.

This clone was detected a few times. This specimen includes other DNA sequences encoding the same CDR3. V is TRBV2 and J is TRBJ1-5; TRBD1 might be the D (5 bases). The CDR3 has 13 amino acids. Germline assignment: CDR1 SNHLY and CDR2 FYNNEI. Between the trimmed V and J ends, which lost 6 bases and 1 base, there was a span of 7 bases. CDR3 sequence reads: CASSRESNQPQHF. The CDR3 nucleotides read TGTGCCAGCAGCAGGGAAAGCAATCAGCCCCAGCATTTT.

The gene calls are TRBV2 and TRBJ2-3; D is uncertain. Germline CDR1 is SNHLY and CDR2 is FYNNEI. Deletions cut 5 bases from V and 4 bases from J, with 10 bases between. This CDR3 comprises 13 residues. CDR3 amino acids: CASSLPPADTQYF. The CDR3 DNA reads as TGTGCCAGCAGTTTGCCCCCCGCAGATACGCAGTATTTT.

This clone was observed a handful of times. The chain combines TRBV7-2 with TRBJ2-5; possible D gene TRBD2, 6 bases. Per the germline V gene, CDR1 is SGHTA and CDR2 is FQGNSA. Trimming took 3 bases from V and 3 from J, leaving 14 bases between them. The CDR3 contains 15 residues. CDR3 amino acids: CASSFSPGLEETQYF. In DNA form, the CDR3 reads TGTGCCAGCAGCTTTTCGCCGGGACTCGAAGAGACCCAGTACTTC.

J is TRBJ2-1 and V is TRBV7-2, with 9 bases aligning to TRBD2. The CDR3 runs to 15 residues. Germline CDR1 SGHTA, CDR2 FQGNSA. V was clipped by 5 bases and J by 8 bases; unmatched bases: 10. For the CDR3, the DNA is TGTGCCAGCAGCCCAGTGCCTAGCGGGGTGGATGAGCAGTTCTTC. Its translation is CASSPVPSGVDEQFF.

The chain uses TRBV5-1 and TRBJ2-7; D call uncertain. V was cut by 5 bases and J by 2 bases, with 8 bases left in between. CDR1 is SGHRS and CDR2 is YFSETQ in the germline V gene. The CDR3 length is 12 residues. The CDR3 coding sequence is TGCGCCAGCAGGCATGGAGCCTACGAGCAGTACTTC. Residues: CASRHGAYEQYF.

A few counts support this clone. CDR3 in amino acids: CASSPPTGGGEKLFF. DNA for the CDR3: TGTGCCAGCAGCCCCCCGACAGGGGGCGGTGAAAAACTGTTTTTT. The chain recombines TRBV7-9 with TRBJ1-4, with 10 bases that match TRBD1. This CDR3 contains 15 residues. CDR1 and CDR2 from the germline V gene are SEHNR and FQNEAQ (reference sequence). Trimming at V came to 5 bases and at J to 7 bases, leaving 7 bases not matched to a gene.

The chain joins TRBV9 to TRBJ1-1; 7 bases map to TRBD1. Germline trimming cut 4 bases from V and 5 bases from J; bases unmatched to any gene: 8. Germline values: CDR1 SGDLS, CDR2 YYNGEE. The CDR3 length is 14 residues. The CDR3 protein is CASSRQGGWTEAFF. Written as DNA, the CDR3 is TGTGCCAGCAGCAGACAGGGAGGGTGGACTGAAGCTTTCTTT.

This clone was seen a few times. The CDR3 here is CASTAGTSGALHQETQYF. Here the CDR3 DNA reads TGTGCCAGCACCGCCGGGACTAGCGGGGCCCTACACCAAGAGACCCAGTACTTC. The rearrangement joins TRBV9 to TRBJ2-5; 13 positions match TRBD2. The CDR3 loop spans 18 amino acids. Germline V gene sequence: CDR1 SGDLS, CDR2 YYNGEE. V shed 6 bases and J 0 bases; nucleotides not matched to a gene: 11.

The chain employs TRBV4-3 and TRBJ2-3; D is possibly TRBD2 (6 bases). The CDR3 covers 17 residues. V lost 3 bases, J lost 1 base, and 17 bases lay in between. The germline V gene has CDR1 LGHNA and CDR2 YSLEER. CDR3 nucleotide sequence: TGCGCCAGCAGCCAGAACACTCTTAGCGGTGGCACAGATACGCAGTATTTT. Translated: CASSQNTLSGGTDTQYF.

J is TRBJ2-4 and V is TRBV19; D is unclear. Germline V gene sequence: CDR1 LNHDA, CDR2 SQIVND (reference sequence). This CDR3 has 16 residues. Trimming removed 6 bases from V and 3 bases from J, with 18 bases in between. CDR3 bases: TGTGCCAGTAGCCCGACACCCGGAAAGCTCAAAAACATTCAGTACTTC. The encoded protein is CASSPTPGKLKNIQYF.

The chain uses TRBV7-2 and TRBJ2-3; D possibly corresponds to TRBD2 (5 bases). CDR1 SGHTA and CDR2 FQGNSA come from the germline V gene. V was pared by 5 bases and J by 2 bases, with 17 bases between. The CDR3 extends over 16 amino acids. CDR3 sequence (DNA): TGTGCCAGCAGCGTCTTAGGGAGTCATTCCACAGATACGCAGTATTTT. This gives the protein CASSVLGSHSTDTQYF.

This clone was seen a few times. The CDR3 reads CASSYSYKIGANVLTF. For the CDR3, the DNA is TGTGCCAGCAGTTACTCTTACAAGATTGGGGCCAACGTCCTGACTTTC. The chain couples TRBV6-5 to TRBJ2-6; D is uncertain. The CDR3 loop spans 16 amino acids. V was clipped by 0 bases and J by 3 bases, with 9 bases between them. Germline values: CDR1 MNHEY, CDR2 SVGAGI.

CDR3 nucleotides: TGTGCCTGGAGTGTACGGGCGCCCGGCGAGCAGTACTTC. It codes for CAWSVRAPGEQYF. The V gene is TRBV30, the J gene TRBJ2-5; D remains unclear. The J call may be wrong; the DNA end is better matched by TRBJ2-7. CDR3 length: 13 residues. Germline assignment: CDR1 GTSNPN and CDR2 SVGIG (reference sequence).